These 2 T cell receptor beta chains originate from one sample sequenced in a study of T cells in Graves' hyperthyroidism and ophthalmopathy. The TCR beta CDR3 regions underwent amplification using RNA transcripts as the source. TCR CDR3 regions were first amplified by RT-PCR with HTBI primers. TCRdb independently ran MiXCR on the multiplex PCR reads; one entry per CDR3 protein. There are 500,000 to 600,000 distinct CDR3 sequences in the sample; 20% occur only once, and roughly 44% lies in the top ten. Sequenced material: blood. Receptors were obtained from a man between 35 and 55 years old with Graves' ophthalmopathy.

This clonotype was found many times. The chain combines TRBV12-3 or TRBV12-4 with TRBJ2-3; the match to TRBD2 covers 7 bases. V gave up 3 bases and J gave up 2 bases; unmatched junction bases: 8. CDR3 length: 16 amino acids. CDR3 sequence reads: CASSFPSGGITDTQYF. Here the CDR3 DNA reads TGTGCCAGCAGTTTTCCCTCCGGGGGGATCACAGATACGCAGTATTTT.

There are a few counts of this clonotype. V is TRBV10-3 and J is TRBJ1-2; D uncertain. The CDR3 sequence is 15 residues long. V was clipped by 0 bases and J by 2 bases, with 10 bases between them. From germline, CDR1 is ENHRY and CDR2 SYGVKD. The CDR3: CAISESEVTNYGYTF. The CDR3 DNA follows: TGTGCCATCAGTGAGTCGGAAGTGACCAACTATGGCTACACCTTC.